This T cell receptor (beta chain) was sequenced during a study of blood T cell repertoires in COVID-19. Whole-study context: Sources were T cells, B-cell-depleted T cells, or PBMCs; the material itself was cDNA or gDNA.

As originally analysed: Using reference gene primer amplification, nucleated cell counts were estimated. This table comes from immunoSEQ multiplex PCR, and its TCRdb copy is limited to in-frame clones, with some not included. The DNA was the basis for D and trimming; V, J and clone size are from that table. The sample lists 200,000 or so clones; roughly 76% were seen once. The CDR3 is 13 residues long. V dropped 6 bases and J dropped 7 bases, with 16 bases sitting between them. CDR1 and CDR2 (germline): MDHEN, SYDVKM. The J gene is TRBJ2-7, the V gene TRBV28; perhaps TRBD2 as D (5 bases). This TCR came from a woman older than 75 with COVID-19, enrolled during active disease. What was sequenced was peripheral blood. The CDR3 nucleotides read TGTGCCAGCAGATATGGACGGGATAGGGAGCAGTACTTC. Protein: CASRYGRDREQYF.